This T cell receptor (beta chain) stems from a study of spatial heterogeneity in lung cancer. Study overall: The donors comprised 70 to 85 untreated early-stage non-small cell lung cancer patients.

This clonotype has at least ten counts. The antigen is not known. The CDR3 runs to 14 residues. Per germline, CDR1 SGHTA and CDR2 FQGNSA. V dropped 1 base and J dropped 4 bases, with 8 bases sitting between them. On each TCR cDNA molecule, a unique molecular identifier was present. TCRdb ran MiXCR on the 5' RACE reads and lists one entry per CDR3 protein. The sample has under 30,000 distinct CDR3 sequences, 6% seen once. The time point was: blood at routine non-recurrence follow-up after resection. Whole RNA was taken from tumor, nontumor lung or frozen PBMC; it was then sequenced unsorted. General study points: At tumor resection, ubiquitous expanded TCRs were detected in blood more often than later.

The V call is TRBV7-2, the J call TRBJ2-1; TRBD2 might be the D (6 bases). This sequence originates from a male donor with early-stage non-small cell lung cancer. Sample: PBMCs, taken at follow-up. The CDR3 sequence is CASSLVGGYNEQFF. CDR3 DNA: TGTGCCAGCAGCTTAGTGGGGGGTTACAATGAGCAGTTCTTC. The full variable domain, its missing parts supplied by reference TRBV7-2 and TRBJ2-1, is GAGVSQSPSNKVTEKGKDVELRCDPISGHTALYWYRQSLGQGLEFLIYFQGNSAPDKSGLPSDRFSAERTGGSVSTLTIQRTQQEDSAVYLCASSLVGGYNEQFFGPGTRLTVL.